This T cell receptor (beta chain) was found in a study of OX40 agonist ivuxolimab in advanced cancers. In the study overall: Ivuxolimab, which targeted the costimulatory receptor OX40 (CD134), was an agonistic, fully human IgG2 monoclonal antibody. Intravenous ivuxolimab was administered to patients every 2 weeks at six dose levels: 0.01, 0.1, 0.3, 1.5, 3 and 10 mg/kg. Of the roughly 51 patients in dose escalation, about 20 had hepatocellular carcinoma, about 15 had melanoma, 9 had renal cell carcinoma and 9 had head and neck cancer. The dose-escalation cohort was around 83% male with a mean age of about 58 years, ranging from roughly 23 to 80. Prior anti-PD-1, anti-PD-L1 or anti-CTLA-4 therapy was permitted, and checkpoint inhibitors had been received by approximately 39% of dose-escalation patients. Partial responses occurred in three dose-escalation patients, of whom one had hepatocellular carcinoma and two had cutaneous melanoma. The purpose of peripheral TCRbeta sequencing was to test whether ivuxolimab changed TCR sequence diversity and led to clonal T-cell expansion. The paper reports the monotherapy dose-escalation portion (N of about 47 patients) of the phase I ivuxolimab trial.

The trial excluded patients who had a history of autoimmune disease or were on systemic immunosuppression. In every dose cohort, peripheral blood was drawn for TCR sequencing at baseline, cycle 4 day 1, and cycle 7 day 1. Samples were obtained from an open-label, multicenter, first-in-human phase I dose-escalation trial of ivuxolimab. Adults with locally advanced or metastatic head and neck squamous cell, hepatocellular, melanoma or renal cell carcinoma were enrolled in the trial. Before TCR sequencing, CD4+ and CD8+ T cells were separately sorted from peripheral blood. The cysteine opens and the phenylalanine closes a CDR3 of 15 amino acids. CDR3 DNA only is kept here, 45 bases in frame from base 1. CDR1 and CDR2 were assigned from the germline V gene (reference sequence) as LNHDA and SQIVND. V is trimmed back by 3 bases and J by 4 bases, and the junction contains 4 bases that no gene match accounts for.

To note about this clone: The antigen this receptor binds is unknown. No much larger clone is present one base from it, and per-base qualities are unavailable.

For sequencing of the TCRbeta CDR3 region, genomic DNA was extracted from the sorted cells. TCRbeta CDR3 regions were sequenced using the immunoSEQ Assay. TCRdb holds this immuneACCESS table with in-frame rearrangements only. Some clones are missing; in checked studies, unresolved V genes explain under half, and the rest has no known cause. In this sample the table shows 50,000 to 75,000 clones, more than 85% of which occur a single time. Of the sample, 0.5% to 0.75% falls within the top ten clones. Results the study describes overall, beyond this receptor: In partial responders in the 0.1-3.0 mg/kg groups, normalized peripheral clonal expansion was found to be among the lowest, especially among CD8+ T cells. Low levels of normalized T-cell clonal expansion were also seen in some patients who did not respond. After ivuxolimab, more expanded clones were found on average in CD8+ T cells than in CD4+ T cells. Clonal expansion of both CD4+ and CD8+ blood T cells was observed from baseline to week 6 at doses 0.1 to 3.0 mg/kg. Which antigens the clonally expanded peripheral T cells were specific for was not determined.

The specimen comprised CD4+ or CD8+ T cells sorted from blood, sampled in a trial of the OX40 agonist ivuxolimab. The clonotype comes from an adult with an advanced solid tumor such as melanoma, head and neck, liver or kidney cancer. This sequence uses TRBV19 and TRBJ2-4, with TRBD1 identical over 9 junction bases. The CDR3 corresponds to CASSIAGTGKNIQYF. The nucleotides are TGTGCCAGTAGTATTGCCGGGACAGGGAAAAACATTCAGTACTTC.